The 14 T cell receptor beta chains below were found in one sample sequenced in a study of control samples from healthy donors and cancer patients. Generated by immunoSEQ multiplex PCR, the TCRdb table keeps only in-frame clones and is missing some. The sample includes fewer than 500,000 clones, approximately 92% seen only once; the top ten take 5% to 8%. The sample consisted of PBMCs. These receptors all come from a middle-aged man with head and neck cancer.

The chain couples TRBV4-2 to TRBJ2-4; D is unclear. The CDR3 has 16 residues. Trimming removed 0 bases at V and 6 bases at J, with 15 bases between. From germline, CDR1 is LGHNA and CDR2 YNFKEQ. CDR3 DNA: TGTGCCAGCAGCCAAGATAGTTCCGGGTCGTTAAACATTCAGTACTTC. It specifies CASSQDSSGSLNIQYF.

The V gene is TRBV2, the J gene TRBJ2-5, with unresolved D. V was shortened by 8 bases and J by 7 bases, with 11 bases between the two germline ends. This CDR3 is built from 11 residues. Germline CDR1 SNHLY, CDR2 FYNNEI. CDR3: CASLFGGTQYF. The CDR3 DNA follows: TGTGCCAGCCTGTTTGGCGGGACCCAGTACTTC.

The rearrangement links TRBV27 to TRBJ2-1; D is perhaps TRBD1 or TRBD2 (5 bases each). Per germline, CDR1 MNHEY and CDR2 SMNVEV (reference sequence). The V and J ends lost 3 bases and 4 bases respectively, with 10 bases between them. The CDR3 covers 14 residues. CDR3 sequence reads: CASSFGGEYNEQFF. The CDR3 DNA follows: TGTGCCAGCAGTTTTGGGGGAGAGTACAATGAGCAGTTCTTC.

This clone came up once. The V and J genes are TRBV14 and TRBJ1-3, with TRBD1 as a possible D gene (6 bases). The V and J ends lost 9 bases and 0 bases respectively, with 9 bases between them. CDR1 and CDR2 (germline): SGHDN, FVKESK. The CDR3 has 13 residues. The CDR3 sequence: CASGQTSGNTIYF. The CDR3 coding sequence is TGTGCCAGTGGACAGACCTCTGGAAACACCATATATTTT.

The chain employs TRBV6-5 and TRBJ2-1; 11 bases are shared with TRBD2. CDR1 is MNHEY, CDR2 SVGAGI, per germline. There are 14 residues in the CDR3. The V gene end was trimmed by 11 bases and the J gene end by 5 bases; junction bases not matched to a gene: 8. The CDR3 here is CASRTSGSHNEQFF. CDR3 coding DNA: TGTGCCTCACGCACTAGCGGGAGCCACAATGAGCAGTTCTTC.

As DNA, the CDR3 is TGTGCCAGTAGTACCCGACAGGGGAGCCTTGCGTCGGAAGCTTTCTTT. It specifies CASSTRQGSLASEAFF. The chain recombines TRBV19 with TRBJ1-1; 8 nucleotides align to TRBD1. The V and J ends lost 4 bases and 8 bases, in that order; junction bases with no gene match: 15. Germline V gene lookup returns CDR1 LNHDA and CDR2 SQIVND (reference sequence). The CDR3 runs 16 residues.

The chain combines TRBV28 with TRBJ2-7, with 8 nucleotides matching TRBD2. V dropped 1 base and J dropped 4; count of bases not matched to a gene: 3. This CDR3 is 14 amino acids long. In germline, CDR1 is MDHEN, CDR2 SYDVKM. CDR3 DNA sequence: TGTGCCAGCAGTTTATACCGGGGGGGATACGAGCAGTACTTC. This sequence encodes CASSLYRGGYEQYF.

This sequence joins TRBV12-1 and TRBJ1-3; whether TRBD1, the table's D call, matches the DNA was not checked. TRBV12-1 is a recognized pseudogene. The CDR3 loop spans 15 amino acids. DNA of the CDR3: TGTGCCAGCAGCGAATCGGGACACTCGGGAAACACCATATATTTT. Encoded protein: CASSESGHSGNTIYF.

The V call is TRBV7-9, the J call TRBJ2-7, with D possibly being TRBD2 (6 bases). Trimming pared 4 bases from V and 2 bases from J, leaving 18 bases between. The CDR3 is made up of 16 amino acids. The V gene's germline CDR1 is SEHNR and CDR2 FQNEAQ (reference sequence). The CDR3 loop is CASSSLGQGLAYEQYF. DNA for the CDR3: TGTGCCAGCAGCTCTTTGGGCCAGGGACTCGCCTACGAGCAGTACTTC.

The chain is built from TRBV9 and TRBJ1-3, with a possible D match to TRBD1 (5 bases). Germline V gene sequence: CDR1 SGDLS, CDR2 YYNGEE. The CDR3 covers 15 residues. The V and J ends lost 4 bases and 0 bases respectively, with 11 bases between them. The CDR3 nucleotides read TGTGCCAGCAGCCTCCACAGGAACTCTGGAAACACCATATATTTT. The encoded protein is CASSLHRNSGNTIYF. Complete variable domain (other parts from reference TRBV9 and TRBJ1-3): DSGVTQTPKHLITATGQRVTLRCSPRSGDLSVYWYQQSLDQGLQFLIQYYNGEERAKGNILERFSAQQFPDLHSELNLSSLELGDSALYFCASSLHRNSGNTIYFGEGSWLTVV.

V and J are TRBV6-2 or TRBV6-3 and TRBJ1-2, with D possibly TRBD1 on 5 matching bases. The CDR3 length is 17 residues. With 4 bases removed from V and 6 bases from J, the gap between germline ends came to 24 bases. Germline values: CDR1 MNHEY, CDR2 SVGEGT. CDR3 sequence (DNA): TGTGCCAGCAGTTTGAGGGCAGCGGGGCGGAGGATTAATGGCTACACCTTC. Translated, it gives CASSLRAAGRRINGYTF.

The rearrangement joins TRBV4-1 to TRBJ2-1, with TRBD1 as a possible D gene (6 bases). CDR1 is MGHRA and CDR2 is YSYEKL in the germline V gene. This CDR3 is 15 amino acids long. Trimming pared 4 bases from V and 5 bases from J, leaving 15 bases between. CDR3 loop: CASSLRQDGDNEQFF. DNA for the CDR3: TGCGCCAGCAGCCTAAGACAGGATGGCGACAATGAGCAGTTCTTC.

The chain carries TRBV9 and TRBJ2-6, with a possible D match to TRBD2 (5 bases). The CDR3 is 17 residues long. Trimming cost V 0 bases and J 0 bases, with 10 bases left between them. Germline V gene lookup returns CDR1 SGDLS and CDR2 YYNGEE. CDR3 amino acids: CASSVASGGSGANVLTF. CDR3 nucleotide sequence: TGTGCCAGCAGCGTAGCGAGCGGAGGCTCTGGGGCCAACGTCCTGACTTTC.

This chain connects TRBV7-3 to TRBJ1-6; 8 nucleotides align to TRBD1. Trimming cost V 0 bases and J 7 bases; bases outside gene matches: 5. CDR1 and CDR2 from the germline V gene are SGHTA and FQGTGA. The CDR3 runs 16 residues. For the CDR3, the DNA is TGTGCCAGCAGCTTAACGGGAGACAGGGGAAATTCACCCCTCCACTTT. Translation: CASSLTGDRGNSPLHF.